The 14 T cell receptor beta chains below all came from one sample that was sequenced in a study of blood T cell repertoires in COVID-19. Here immunoSEQ multiplex PCR was the method, and the copy in TCRdb shows in-frame clones only, minus some. Here the sample spans 200,000 to 300,000 clones, about 83% being singletons. The sequenced sample consisted of peripheral blood. These receptor sequences come from a human donor in a cohort sampled during active COVID-19.

The chain recombines TRBV11-2 with TRBJ2-5; D unclear. The germline V gene has CDR1 SGHAT and CDR2 FQNNGV. The CDR3 has 13 residues. Trimming removed 1 base at V and 7 bases at J, with 10 bases between. The CDR3 DNA reads TGTGCCAGCAGCTTAGCCCAGGTGGGGACCCAGTACTTC. It encodes CASSLAQVGTQYF.

This rearrangement joins TRBV7-3 to TRBJ2-5; D gene unclear. Trimming removed 5 bases at V and 1 base at J, with 23 bases between. Germline loops: CDR1 SGHTA, CDR2 FQGTGA. This CDR3 has 18 amino acids. The DNA for the CDR3 is TGTGCCAGCAGCCCCTTTTCCGGCGCAGGCCTCTCCCAAGAGACCCAGTACTTC. Protein product: CASSPFSGAGLSQETQYF.

The rearrangement links TRBV5-4 to TRBJ1-5; D is unresolved. There are 14 residues in the CDR3. CDR1 is SGHNT and CDR2 is YYREEE in the germline V gene (reference sequence). V was pared by 0 bases and J by 4 bases, with 8 bases between. CDR3 in DNA: TGTGCCAGCAGCTTGGCCGGGAGTAATCAGCCCCAGCATTTT. Translated, it gives CASSLAGSNQPQHF. Full variable domain (outside the CDR3, taken from reference TRBV5-4 and TRBJ1-5): ETGVTQSPTHLIKTRGQQVTLRCSSQSGHNTVSWYQQALGQGPQFIFQYYREEENGRGNFPPRFSGLQFPNYSSELNVNALELDDSALYLCASSLAGSNQPQHFGDGTRLSIL.

The J gene is TRBJ2-2, the V gene TRBV18; the D is unclear. This CDR3 has 16 amino acids. Germline CDR1 reads KGHSH; CDR2 reads LQKENI. V dropped 2 bases and J dropped 0 bases, with 10 bases sitting between them. DNA of the CDR3: TGTGCCAGCTCACCAAATACGGTTCCGAACACCGGGGAGCTGTTTTTT. Translating gives CASSPNTVPNTGELFF.

The chain employs TRBV7-2 and TRBJ2-3; 11 bases map to TRBD2. J was trimmed by 8 bases and V by 2 bases; bases with no gene match: 9. Looked up from germline, CDR1 is SGHTA and CDR2 is FQGNSA. CDR3 length equals 16 residues. Here the CDR3 reads CASSLWLAGGPSTQYF. The CDR3 nucleotides read TGTGCCAGCAGCTTATGGTTAGCGGGAGGGCCTAGTACGCAGTATTTT.

The genes are TRBV3-1 (or the pseudogene TRBV3-2) and TRBJ1-6; D unresolved. V gave up 1 base and J gave up 0 bases, with 4 bases separating them. Looked up from germline, CDR1 is LGHDT and CDR2 is YNNKEL (reference sequence). The CDR3 is 15 residues long. The CDR3 is CASSQVSSYNSPLHF. Here the CDR3 DNA reads TGTGCCAGCAGCCAAGTTAGCTCCTATAATTCACCCCTCCACTTT.

The chain combines TRBV7-9 with TRBJ2-3, with 8 nucleotides matching TRBD1. Germline V gene sequence: CDR1 SEHNR, CDR2 FQNEAQ (reference sequence). This CDR3 has 15 residues. Trimming took 6 bases from V and 3 from J; bases not matched to a gene: 8. CDR3 nucleotides: TGTGCCAGCAGTAAAGACAGGGGTGGGACAGATACGCAGTATTTT. Protein product: CASSKDRGGTDTQYF.

The J gene is TRBJ2-7, the V gene TRBV4-1, with a weak D call TRBD2 (6 bases). V lost 3 bases to trimming and J lost 1 base, with 10 bases between them. The CDR3 is made up of 14 amino acids. CDR1 and CDR2 from the germline V gene are MGHRA and YSYEKL. As DNA, the CDR3 is TGCGCCAGCAGCCAGCTGACTAGATCCTACGAGCAGTACTTC. This sequence encodes CASSQLTRSYEQYF.

This chain links TRBV6-5 with TRBJ1-5, with 10 positions matching TRBD1. Germline-derived CDR1 and CDR2 are MNHEY and SVGAGI. V dropped 6 bases and J dropped 6; count of bases not matched to a gene: 8. The CDR3 consists of 15 residues. The CDR3 loop is CASSAGTGDTQPQHF. CDR3 bases: TGTGCCAGCAGCGCCGGGACAGGGGACACTCAGCCCCAGCATTTT.

This chain links TRBV10-1 with TRBJ2-5, with D possibly matching TRBD1 (5 bases). This CDR3 region has 13 residues. Deletions cut 4 bases from V and 5 bases from J, with 11 bases between. Germline lookup yields CDR1 WNHNN and CDR2 SYGVQD (reference sequence). The CDR3: CASSGQLGETQYF. DNA for the CDR3: TGCGCCAGCAGTGGACAGTTAGGGGAGACCCAGTACTTC.

V gene TRBV7-3 combines with J gene TRBJ1-6; D remains ambiguous. The germline V and J ends were trimmed by 5 bases and 7 bases, with 9 bases remaining between them. Germline V gives CDR1 SGHTA, CDR2 FQGTGA. The length of the CDR3 is 13 residues. The CDR3 reads CASSHSLNSPLHF. CDR3 DNA: TGTGCCAGCAGCCACTCACTAAATTCACCCCTCCACTTT.

This sequence joins TRBV3-1 (or the pseudogene TRBV3-2) and TRBJ1-1; TRBD1 might be the D (5 bases). This CDR3 region has 14 residues. V lost 3 bases, J lost 5 bases, and 13 bases lay in between. Germline-derived CDR1 and CDR2 are LGHDT and YNNKEL (reference sequence). CDR3 coding DNA: TGTGCCAGCAGCCAGATATCTCGGGGGACTGAAGCTTTCTTT. Translating gives CASSQISRGTEAFF.

The chain links TRBV19 to TRBJ1-5; D remains unclear. Germline V CDR1 and CDR2: LNHDA, SQIVND (reference sequence). The CDR3 covers 16 residues. V was shortened by 5 bases and J by 1 base, with 15 bases between the two germline ends. The CDR3 protein is CASSSLPGGSNQPQHF. The CDR3 nucleotides are TGTGCCAGTAGTTCCCTACCAGGTGGAAGCAATCAGCCCCAGCATTTT.

This clone was detected only once. The chain couples TRBV2 to TRBJ1-1; D unresolved. CDR1 and CDR2 (germline): SNHLY, FYNNEI. This CDR3 comprises 12 residues. Trimming left V 8 bases short and J 3 bases short, with 10 bases between. The CDR3 DNA sequence: TGTGCCAGCGGGAGGTGGGACACTGAAGCTTTCTTT. It specifies CASGRWDTEAFF.